A selection of T cell receptor beta chains follows, all from one sample in a study of T-cell memory formation after mild COVID-19. From the 5' RACE reads, TCRdb called clonotypes with MiXCR, one entry per CDR3 protein. The repertoire holds roughly 120,000 distinct CDR3 sequences, with approximately 16% as singletons. Input material: PBMCs or a T cell subset sorted from them (not recorded which). The source of these receptors is an adult woman who had mild COVID-19 (a few samples of this study predate the infection). Cell type and time point are not known. Each CDR3 is given with its conserved first and last residue. Fields, in order: J gene, V gene, CDR3 protein.

TRBJ1-1	TRBV12-3/TRBV12-4	CASRPGQAGNTEAFF
TRBJ2-7	TRBV20-1	CSAGQGTLMAEQYF
TRBJ2-7	TRBV6-5	CASSSRGSSYEQYF
TRBJ2-3	TRBV5-1	CASSLEAGTDTQYF
TRBJ2-7	TRBV3-1	CASSLGDHRAYEQYF
TRBJ1-2	TRBV6-5	CASSYLDPQGLRETF
TRBJ1-2	TRBV12-3/TRBV12-4	CASSLGGQGGYGYTF
TRBJ2-3	TRBV29-1	CSVGQGIDTQYF
TRBJ2-3	TRBV6-5	CASSHGTGTLRGTQYF
TRBJ1-2	TRBV19	CASRPGGDGYTF
TRBJ2-7	TRBV11-3	CASSLFLGLPSEQYF
TRBJ2-5	TRBV11-2	CASSALVAGGKTQYF
TRBJ2-7	TRBV7-9	CASTSSGGSYEQYF
TRBJ2-1	TRBV11-3	CASGEQGVIANEQFF
TRBJ2-1	TRBV7-8	CASSLEGGGHNEQFF
TRBJ2-7	TRBV27	CASSLSDRDEQYF
TRBJ2-7	TRBV11-2	CASSLVSGRGSYEQYF
TRBJ2-7	TRBV4-1	CASSQEGRGTYEQYF
TRBJ2-1	TRBV5-1	CASSWDLSGATTNEQFF
TRBJ2-1	TRBV5-5	CASSLEVAGLREQFF
TRBJ2-7	TRBV5-6	CASSLGLAGAYEQYF
TRBJ2-5	TRBV11-1	CASSRALGETQYF
TRBJ2-3	TRBV5-1	CASSLEGRRGWTDTQYF
TRBJ1-1	TRBV6-5	CASRAAHNTEAFF